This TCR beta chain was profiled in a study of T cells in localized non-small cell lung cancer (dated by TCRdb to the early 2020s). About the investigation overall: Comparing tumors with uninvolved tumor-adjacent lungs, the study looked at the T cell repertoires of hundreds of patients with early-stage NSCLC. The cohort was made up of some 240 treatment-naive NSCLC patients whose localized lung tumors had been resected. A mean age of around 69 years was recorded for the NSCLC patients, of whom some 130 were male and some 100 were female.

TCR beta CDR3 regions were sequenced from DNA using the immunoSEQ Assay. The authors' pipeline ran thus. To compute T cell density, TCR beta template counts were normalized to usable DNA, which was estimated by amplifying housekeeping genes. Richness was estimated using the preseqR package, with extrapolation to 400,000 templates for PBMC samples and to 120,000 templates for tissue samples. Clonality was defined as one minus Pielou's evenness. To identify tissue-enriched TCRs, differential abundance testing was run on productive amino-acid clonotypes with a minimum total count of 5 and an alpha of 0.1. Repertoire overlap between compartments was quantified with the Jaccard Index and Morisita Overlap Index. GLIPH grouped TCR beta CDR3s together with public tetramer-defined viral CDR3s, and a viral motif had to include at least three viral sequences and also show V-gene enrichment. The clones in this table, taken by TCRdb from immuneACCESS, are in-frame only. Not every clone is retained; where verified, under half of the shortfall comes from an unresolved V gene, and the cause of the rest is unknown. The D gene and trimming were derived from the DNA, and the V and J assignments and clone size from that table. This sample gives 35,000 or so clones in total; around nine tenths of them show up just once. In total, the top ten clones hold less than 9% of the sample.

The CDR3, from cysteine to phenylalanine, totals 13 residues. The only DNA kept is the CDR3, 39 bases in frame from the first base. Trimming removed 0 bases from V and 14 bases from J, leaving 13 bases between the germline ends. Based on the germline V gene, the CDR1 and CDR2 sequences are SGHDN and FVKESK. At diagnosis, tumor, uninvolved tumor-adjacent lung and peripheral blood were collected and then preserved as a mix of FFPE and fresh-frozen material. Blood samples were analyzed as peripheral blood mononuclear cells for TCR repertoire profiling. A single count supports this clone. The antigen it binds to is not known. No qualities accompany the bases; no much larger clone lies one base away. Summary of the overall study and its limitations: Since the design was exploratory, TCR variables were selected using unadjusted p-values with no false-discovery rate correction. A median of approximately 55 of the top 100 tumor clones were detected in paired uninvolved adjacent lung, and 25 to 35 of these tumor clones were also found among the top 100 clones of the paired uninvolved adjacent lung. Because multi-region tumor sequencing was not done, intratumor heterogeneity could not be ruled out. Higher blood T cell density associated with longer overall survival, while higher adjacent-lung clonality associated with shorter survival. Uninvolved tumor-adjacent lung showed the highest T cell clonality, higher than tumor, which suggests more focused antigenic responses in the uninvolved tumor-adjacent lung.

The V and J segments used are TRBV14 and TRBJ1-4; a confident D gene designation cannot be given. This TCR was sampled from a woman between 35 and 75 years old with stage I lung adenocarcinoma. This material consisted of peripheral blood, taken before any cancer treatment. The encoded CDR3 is CASSQDQRTALFF. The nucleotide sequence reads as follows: TGTGCCAGCAGCCAAGATCAGAGGACGGCCCTGTTTTTT.